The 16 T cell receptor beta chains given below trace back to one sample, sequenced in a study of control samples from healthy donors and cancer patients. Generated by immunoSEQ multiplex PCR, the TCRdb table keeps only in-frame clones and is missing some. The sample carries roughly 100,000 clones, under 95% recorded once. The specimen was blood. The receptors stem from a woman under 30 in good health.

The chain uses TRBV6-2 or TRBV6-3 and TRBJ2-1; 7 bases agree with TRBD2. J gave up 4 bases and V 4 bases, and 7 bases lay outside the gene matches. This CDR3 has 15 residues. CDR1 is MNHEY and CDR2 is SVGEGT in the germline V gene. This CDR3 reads CASSFGGRGYNEQFF. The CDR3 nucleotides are TGTGCCAGCAGTTTTGGCGGGAGAGGGTACAATGAGCAGTTCTTC.

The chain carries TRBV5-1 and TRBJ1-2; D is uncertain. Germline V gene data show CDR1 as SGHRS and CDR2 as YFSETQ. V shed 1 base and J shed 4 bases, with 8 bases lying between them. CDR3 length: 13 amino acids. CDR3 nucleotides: TGCGCCAGCAGCTTGCACCGATCCTATGGCTACACCTTC. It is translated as CASSLHRSYGYTF.

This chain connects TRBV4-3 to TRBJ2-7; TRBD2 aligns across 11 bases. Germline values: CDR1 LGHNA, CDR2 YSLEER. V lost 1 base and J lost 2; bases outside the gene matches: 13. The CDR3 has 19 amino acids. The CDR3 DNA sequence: TGCGCCAGCAGCCAAGTCCGAAATCCAAAACTAGCGGGGGCCTACGAGCAGTACTTC. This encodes CASSQVRNPKLAGAYEQYF.

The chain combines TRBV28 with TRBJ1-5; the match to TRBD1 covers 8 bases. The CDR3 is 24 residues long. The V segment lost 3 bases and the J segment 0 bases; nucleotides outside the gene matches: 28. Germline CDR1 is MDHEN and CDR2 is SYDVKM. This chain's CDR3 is CASSLDPMPWTLVRDRYSNQPQHF. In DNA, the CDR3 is TGTGCCAGCAGTTTGGACCCAATGCCTTGGACGCTCGTCCGGGACAGGTATAGCAATCAGCCCCAGCATTTT.

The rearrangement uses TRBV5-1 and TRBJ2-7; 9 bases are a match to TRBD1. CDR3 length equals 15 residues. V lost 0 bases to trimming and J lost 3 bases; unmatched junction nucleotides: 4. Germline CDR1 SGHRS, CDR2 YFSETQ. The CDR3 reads CASSLDRGPFYEQYF. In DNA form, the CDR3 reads TGCGCCAGCAGCTTGGACAGGGGGCCTTTCTACGAGCAGTACTTC.

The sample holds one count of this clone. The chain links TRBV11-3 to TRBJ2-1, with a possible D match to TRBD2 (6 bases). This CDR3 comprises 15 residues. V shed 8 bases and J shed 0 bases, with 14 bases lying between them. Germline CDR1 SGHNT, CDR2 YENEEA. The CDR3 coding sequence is TGTGCCAGCTCAACGGGGGAAAGCTCCTACAATGAGCAGTTCTTC. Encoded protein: CASSTGESSYNEQFF.

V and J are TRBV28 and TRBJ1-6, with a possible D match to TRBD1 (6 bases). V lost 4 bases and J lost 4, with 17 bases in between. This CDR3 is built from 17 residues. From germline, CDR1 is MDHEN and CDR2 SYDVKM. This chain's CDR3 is CASSSFPTGSYNSPLHF. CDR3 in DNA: TGTGCCAGCAGTTCCTTCCCCACAGGGTCGTATAATTCACCCCTCCACTTT.

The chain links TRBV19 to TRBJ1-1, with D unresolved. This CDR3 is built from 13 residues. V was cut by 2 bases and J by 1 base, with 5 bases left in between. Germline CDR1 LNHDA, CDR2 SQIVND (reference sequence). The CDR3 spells CASSISKNTEAFF. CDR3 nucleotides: TGTGCCAGTAGTATATCTAAGAACACTGAAGCTTTCTTT.

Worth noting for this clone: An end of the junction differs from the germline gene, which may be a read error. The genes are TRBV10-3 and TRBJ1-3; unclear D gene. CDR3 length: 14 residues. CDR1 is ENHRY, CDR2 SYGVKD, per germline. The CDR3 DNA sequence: TGTGCCATCAATGAGGCATCTTCTGGAAACACCATATATTTT. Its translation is CAINEASSGNTIYF.

As DNA, the CDR3 is TGTGCCAGCAGCCAAGAGTCGTCGGGGGTGGGCTATGGCTACACCTTC. It specifies CASSQESSGVGYGYTF. This chain uses TRBV4-2 with TRBJ1-2, with TRBD1 as a possible D gene (5 bases). The CDR3 has 16 residues. Germline V lookup: CDR1 LGHNA, CDR2 YNFKEQ. The V gene lost 0 bases and the J gene lost 4 bases, with 15 bases spanning the gap.

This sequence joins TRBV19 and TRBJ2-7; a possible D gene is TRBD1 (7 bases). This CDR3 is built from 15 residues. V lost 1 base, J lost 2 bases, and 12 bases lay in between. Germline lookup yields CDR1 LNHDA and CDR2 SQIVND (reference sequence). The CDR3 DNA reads TGTGCCAGTAGTATAGCCACAGGGGAGGCCTACGAGCAGTACTTC. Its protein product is CASSIATGEAYEQYF.

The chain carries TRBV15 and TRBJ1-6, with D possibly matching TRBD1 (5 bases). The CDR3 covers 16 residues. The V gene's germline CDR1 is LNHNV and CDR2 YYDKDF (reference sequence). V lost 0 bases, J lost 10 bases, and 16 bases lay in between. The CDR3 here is CATSRDPEGRGSPLHF. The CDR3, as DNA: TGTGCCACCAGCAGAGATCCGGAGGGAAGGGGATCACCCCTCCACTTT.

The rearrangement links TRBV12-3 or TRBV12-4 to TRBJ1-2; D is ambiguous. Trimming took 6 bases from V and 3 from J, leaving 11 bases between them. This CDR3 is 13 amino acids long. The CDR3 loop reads CASSSRGYYGYTF. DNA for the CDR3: TGTGCCAGCAGCTCGAGAGGTTACTATGGCTACACCTTC.

For the CDR3, the DNA is TGCGCCAGCAGCCAGAAGGAAGAGACCCAGTACTTC. Encoded protein: CASSQKEETQYF. The chain uses TRBV4-1 and TRBJ2-5; D not resolved. This CDR3 contains 12 residues. Trimming left V 3 bases short and J 3 bases short, with 5 bases between. Germline CDR1 MGHRA, CDR2 YSYEKL.

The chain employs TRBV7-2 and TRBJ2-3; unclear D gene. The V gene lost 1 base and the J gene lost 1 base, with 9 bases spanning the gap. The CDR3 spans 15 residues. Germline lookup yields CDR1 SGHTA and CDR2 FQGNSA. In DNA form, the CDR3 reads TGTGCCAGCAGCTTAGAAGGTCTGGGCACAGATACGCAGTATTTT. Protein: CASSLEGLGTDTQYF.

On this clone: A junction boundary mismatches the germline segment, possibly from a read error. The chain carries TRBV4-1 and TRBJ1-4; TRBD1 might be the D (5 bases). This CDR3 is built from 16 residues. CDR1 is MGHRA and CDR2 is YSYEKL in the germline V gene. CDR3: CASSQGLGATNEKLFF. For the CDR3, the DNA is TGCGCCAGCAGCCAAGGACTCGGGGCAACGAATGAAAAACTGTTTTTT.